The rows below give T cell receptor beta chains drawn from one sample of a study of blood T cell repertoires in COVID-19. The data were produced by immunoSEQ multiplex PCR, yet TCRdb's version contains in-frame clones alone and is incomplete. The sample includes hundreds of thousands of clones, 80% to 90% of them seen just once. Sequenced sample: PBMCs or T cells enriched from blood (not recorded which). These receptors came from a woman between 40 and 55 years old with acute COVID-19. Each CDR3 is given with its conserved first and last residue. The D gene is left open where the match is weak. Clone size is stated in some rows and not others, as once, few, many or a class when expanded.

clone_size d_call j_call v_call cdr3_aa cdr3_nt
. . TRBJ2-1 TRBV29-1 CSVGGQSNNEQFF TGCAGCGTGGGGGGACAGTCCAACAATGAGCAGTTCTTC
. TRBD1 TRBJ1-1 TRBV19 CATQSVDREVAEAFF TGTGCCACCCAATCGGTGGACAGGGAGGTCGCTGAAGCTTTCTTT
. TRBD1 TRBJ1-3 TRBV3-1/TRBV3-2 CASSHPGQGRNTIYF TGTGCCAGCAGCCACCCAGGACAGGGACGAAACACCATATATTTT
. TRBD1 TRBJ1-4 TRBV28 CASSLYGTGVEKLFF TGTGCCAGCAGTTTATATGGGACAGGGGTCGAAAAACTGTTTTTT
. . TRBJ1-5 TRBV6-5 CASGRDNQPQHF TGTGCCAGCGGGAGGGACAATCAGCCCCAGCATTTT
. TRBD1 TRBJ1-2 TRBV28 CASRSGTGGGYTF TGTGCCAGCAGATCCGGGACAGGGGGTGGCTACACCTTC
once TRBD1 TRBJ2-5 TRBV3-1/TRBV3-2 CASSTTGAWGTQYF TGTGCCAGCAGCACGACAGGGGCCTGGGGGACCCAGTACTTC
. . TRBJ2-3 TRBV5-5 CASSLQLDTQYF TGTGCCAGCAGCTTGCAACTTGATACGCAGTATTTT
. . TRBJ1-1 TRBV4-3 CASSQLNRVGTEAFF TGCGCCAGCAGCCAACTGAACAGGGTGGGGACTGAAGCTTTCTTT
. TRBD1 TRBJ2-3 TRBV7-8 CASRSQGAGTDTQYF TGTGCCAGCAGATCGCAGGGGGCTGGCACAGATACGCAGTATTTT
. . TRBJ1-1 TRBV5-4 CASSSDRRTEAFF TGTGCCAGCAGCTCAGACAGGCGGACTGAAGCTTTCTTT
. . TRBJ2-3 TRBV6-4 CASREDQGFGTDTQYF TGTGCCAGCAGGGAAGATCAGGGGTTCGGCACAGATACGCAGTATTTT
. TRBD2 TRBJ2-3 TRBV3-1/TRBV3-2 CASSQGLAGGADTQYF TGTGCCAGCAGCCAAGGACTAGCGGGAGGTGCAGATACGCAGTATTTT
once . TRBJ1-3 TRBV5-4 CASSLDAGGGNTIYF TGTGCCAGCAGCTTGGACGCCGGGGGGGGAAACACCATATATTTT
. . TRBJ1-3 TRBV9 CASSVGEVWGNTIYF TGTGCCAGCAGCGTAGGCGAGGTCTGGGGAAACACCATATATTTT
once . TRBJ2-5 TRBV7-9 CASSLSRHTETQYF TGTGCCAGCAGCTTGTCTCGCCACACGGAGACCCAGTACTTC
few . TRBJ1-1 TRBV5-4 CASSLGRNTEAFF TGTGCCAGCAGCTTGGGCAGAAACACTGAAGCTTTCTTT
. TRBD2 TRBJ2-5 TRBV19 CASSPRTSGGQETQYF TGTGCCAGTAGTCCTCGGACTAGCGGGGGCCAAGAGACCCAGTACTTC
. . TRBJ2-7 TRBV30 CAWGGAYEQYF TGTGCCTGGGGGGGAGCCTACGAGCAGTACTTC
once . TRBJ2-6 TRBV3-1/TRBV3-2 CASSQGRAGANVLTF TGTGCCAGCAGCCAAGGTAGAGCTGGGGCCAACGTCCTGACTTTC
. TRBD1 TRBJ2-7 TRBV2 CASRFDRATHEQYF TGTGCCAGCAGATTTGACAGGGCTACTCACGAGCAGTACTTC
. TRBD1 TRBJ2-2 TRBV30 CAWRKVDRGLTGELFF TGTGCCTGGAGAAAGGTAGACAGGGGGCTCACCGGGGAGCTGTTTTTT
. TRBD1 TRBJ2-3 TRBV12-5 CASGSDRGRADTQYF TGTGCTAGTGGTTCCGACAGGGGACGAGCAGATACGCAGTATTTT
. . TRBJ1-2 TRBV4-1 CASSQGMGMSYGYTF TGCGCCAGCAGCCAAGGGATGGGCATGAGCTATGGCTACACCTTC
once . TRBJ2-5 TRBV11-3 CASSLSFGQETQYF TGTGCCAGCAGCTTAAGTTTCGGCCAAGAGACCCAGTACTTC
few . TRBJ1-1 TRBV5-1 CASSFWAGNTEAFF TGCGCCAGCAGCTTCTGGGCGGGGAACACTGAAGCTTTCTTT
. TRBD2 TRBJ2-7 TRBV28 CASSWAGAAYEQYF TGTGCCAGCAGTTGGGCGGGAGCGGCCTACGAGCAGTACTTC
once . TRBJ2-7 TRBV6-1 CASSEAVQRTYEQYF TGTGCCAGCAGTGAGGCTGTACAGAGAACCTACGAGCAGTACTTC
once TRBD1 TRBJ1-4 TRBV25-1 CASRKTGGIEKLFF TGTGCCAGCCGCAAGACAGGGGGGATTGAAAAACTGTTTTTT
. . TRBJ1-5 TRBV9 CASSVGDQPQHF TGTGCCAGCAGCGTAGGAGATCAGCCCCAGCATTTT
. . TRBJ1-1 TRBV5-4 CASSLDSRNTEAFF TGTGCCAGCAGCTTGGACAGTCGGAACACTGAAGCTTTCTTT
. . TRBJ1-5 TRBV19 CASSITAHSNQPQHF TGTGCCAGTAGTATAACAGCACATAGCAATCAGCCCCAGCATTTT
. TRBD1 TRBJ1-3 TRBV19 CASSRGPGQGTYGNTIYF TGTGCCAGTAGTAGGGGCCCGGGACAGGGGACATATGGAAACACCATATATTTT
. TRBD1 TRBJ1-5 TRBV7-8 CASSQQGVGNQPQHF TGTGCCAGCAGCCAACAGGGGGTAGGCAATCAGCCCCAGCATTTT
. TRBD2 TRBJ2-7 TRBV28 CASRGGVKGSEQYF TGTGCCAGCAGGGGGGGGGTGAAAGGAAGTGAGCAGTACTTC
. TRBD2 TRBJ2-3 TRBV5-1 CASSLSGLATDTQYF TGCGCCAGCAGCTTGTCGGGACTAGCGACAGATACGCAGTATTTT
. TRBD2 TRBJ2-1 TRBV5-5 CASSVSGLASTHEQFF TGTGCCAGCAGCGTCTCGGGACTAGCCTCAACGCATGAGCAGTTCTTC
. . TRBJ1-2 TRBV2 CASSAQPGAVYGYTF TGTGCCAGCAGTGCCCAGCCAGGGGCGGTCTATGGCTACACCTTC
. . TRBJ1-1 TRBV7-9 CASSLNLGITGIEAFF TGTGCCAGCAGTTTAAATCTAGGGATAACAGGGATTGAAGCTTTCTTT
. . TRBJ1-2 TRBV30 CAWSVTGTGYTF TGTGCCTGGAGTGTTACAGGAACTGGCTACACCTTC
. . TRBJ1-2 TRBV12-3/TRBV12-4 CASSLEAGGGYTF TGTGCCAGCAGTTTAGAGGCAGGAGGTGGCTACACCTTC
. . TRBJ2-7 TRBV14 CASSQGGWGRLFYEQYF TGTGCCAGCAGCCAAGGGGGCTGGGGGAGGCTTTTCTACGAGCAGTACTTC
. TRBD2 TRBJ2-2 TRBV15 CATSILSGEGPSGELFF TGTGCCACCAGCATACTTTCGGGGGAGGGGCCATCCGGGGAGCTGTTTTTT
. TRBD1 TRBJ1-5 TRBV2 CASLRDRGNQPQHF TGTGCCAGCCTCCGGGACAGGGGCAATCAGCCCCAGCATTTT
. . TRBJ1-6 TRBV23-1 CASSPGNSPLHF TGCGCCAGCAGTCCGGGAAATTCACCCCTCCACTTT
. . TRBJ2-1 TRBV4-1 CASSQESPFSSYNEQFF TGCGCCAGCAGCCAAGAATCCCCTTTTAGCTCCTACAATGAGCAGTTCTTC
. . TRBJ1-5 TRBV19 CASSGGTSGDQPQHF TGTGCCAGTAGTGGAGGGACTTCTGGCGATCAGCCCCAGCATTTT
. . TRBJ1-5 TRBV18 CASSPGGRGNYQPQHF TGTGCCAGCTCTCCAGGCGGGAGGGGGAATTATCAGCCCCAGCATTTT
. . TRBJ2-7 TRBV27 CASSLSLRGGAYEQYF TGTGCCAGCAGTTTATCGTTGAGGGGGGGAGCCTACGAGCAGTACTTC
. . TRBJ1-1 TRBV19 CASSILGGNTEAFF TGTGCCAGTAGTATCCTGGGGGGGAACACTGAAGCTTTCTTT
. . TRBJ2-7 TRBV3-1/TRBV3-2 CASSQRGGRSTYEQYF TGTGCCAGCAGCCAGAGAGGGGGACGTTCGACCTACGAGCAGTACTTC